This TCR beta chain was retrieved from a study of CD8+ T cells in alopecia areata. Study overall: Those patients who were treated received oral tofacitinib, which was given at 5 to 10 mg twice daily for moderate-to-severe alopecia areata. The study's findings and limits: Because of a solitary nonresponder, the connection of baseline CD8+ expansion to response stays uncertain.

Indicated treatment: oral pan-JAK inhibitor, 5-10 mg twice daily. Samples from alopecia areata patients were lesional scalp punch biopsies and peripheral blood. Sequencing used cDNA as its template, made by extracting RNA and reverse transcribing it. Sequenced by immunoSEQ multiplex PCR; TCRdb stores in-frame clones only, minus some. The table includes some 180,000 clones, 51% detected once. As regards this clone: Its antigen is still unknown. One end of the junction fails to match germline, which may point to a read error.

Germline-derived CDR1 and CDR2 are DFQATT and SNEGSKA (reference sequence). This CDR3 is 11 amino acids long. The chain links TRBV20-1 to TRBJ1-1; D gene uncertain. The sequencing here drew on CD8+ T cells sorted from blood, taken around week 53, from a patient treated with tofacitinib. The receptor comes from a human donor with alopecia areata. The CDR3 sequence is CSARVVTEAFF. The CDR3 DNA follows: TGCAGTGCGAGAGTAGTCACTGAAGCTTTCTTT.